Shown below are 17 T cell receptor beta chains from a single sample sequenced in a study of T-cell reconstitution after alpha-beta-depleted transplantation in children. Unique molecular identifiers were used to barcode this TCRbeta library. TCRdb reprocessed the PCR reads via MiXCR and lists one record per CDR3 protein. The sample consists of approximately 32,000 distinct CDR3 sequences, approximately 6.9% of them appearing once. No antigens are known for them. The study, taken as a whole, reports: The study reportedly traced alpha-beta T cells about two months after transplant to several hundred expanded graft clones.

This sample comprised peripheral blood, obtained 60 days after TCRalphabeta/CD19-depleted stem cell transplant. These receptors were obtained from a child under two years old who had a stem cell transplant for acute myeloid leukemia, so the T cells may come from the graft donor.

This clonotype was seen many times. The chain employs TRBV4-2 and TRBJ2-2, with a tentative D call TRBD1 (6 bases). Between the trimmed V and J ends, which lost 4 bases and 5 bases, there was a span of 14 bases. CDR1 LGHNA and CDR2 YNFKEQ come from the germline V gene. This CDR3 region has 15 residues. The CDR3 loop is CASSPRQGKTGELFF. CDR3 in DNA: TGTGCCAGCAGCCCCCGGCAGGGGAAGACCGGGGAGCTGTTTTTT.

This clonotype was observed at least ten times. The chain joins TRBV7-9 to TRBJ1-2; unclear D gene. Germline V gene lookup returns CDR1 SEHNR and CDR2 FQNEAQ (reference sequence). V was trimmed by 1 base and J by 6 bases, leaving 3 bases between them. The CDR3 runs to 11 residues. The CDR3 loop reads CASSLEDGYTF. CDR3 coding DNA: TGTGCCAGCAGCTTAGAAGATGGCTACACCTTC.

V and J are TRBV6-1 and TRBJ2-3; D not resolved. This CDR3 region has 14 residues. Germline CDR1 reads MNHNS; CDR2 reads SASEGT. V was pared by 7 bases and J by 1 base, with 12 bases between. As DNA, the CDR3 is TGTGCCAGCAAGAAGGGCCGACGCACAGATACGCAGTATTTT. This translates into CASKKGRRTDTQYF.

This clonotype was counted ten times or more. The chain carries TRBV9 and TRBJ1-5, with 7 bases aligning to TRBD1. V was pared by 0 bases and J by 3 bases, with 6 bases of the junction left unmatched. Germline V gene sequence: CDR1 SGDLS, CDR2 YYNGEE. The CDR3 is 16 amino acids. CDR3 nucleotide sequence: TGTGCCAGCAGCGTAGCGGGACAGAAGGACAATCAGCCCCAGCATTTT. Translated, it gives CASSVAGQKDNQPQHF.

The chain combines TRBV7-2 with TRBJ2-5; 8 positions match TRBD2. The germline CDR1 and CDR2 sequences are SGHTA and FQGNSA. Losses at the gene ends were 5 bases for V and 1 base for J; bases not matched to a gene: 9. The length of the CDR3 is 16 residues. CDR3 in DNA: TGTGCCAGCAGCCGCCACGCGGGACTAGTCCAAGAGACCCAGTACTTC. Amino acid sequence: CASSRHAGLVQETQYF.

In its sample, this clonotype was seen many times. V usage is TRBV24-1 and J usage is TRBJ1-5; D is unclear. Germline values: CDR1 KGHDR, CDR2 SFDVKD. The CDR3 loop spans 14 amino acids. The V end lost 2 bases, the J end lost 2 bases, and 6 bases lay between the germline ends. CDR3 sequence (DNA): TGTGCCACCAGTGATTCCTCTCGCAATCAGCCCCAGCATTTT. Its translation: CATSDSSRNQPQHF.

This clonotype was found many times. The chain joins TRBV28 to TRBJ2-1, with a tentative D call TRBD2 (6 bases). Trimming removed 7 bases at V and 12 bases at J, with 16 bases between. This CDR3 has 12 amino acids. CDR1 is MDHEN and CDR2 is SYDVKM in the germline V gene. CDR3 DNA sequence: TGTGCCAGCAACCCGTGGGGAGGAGGGCAGTTCTTC. It codes for CASNPWGGGQFF.

Ten or more counts support this clonotype. The chain links TRBV4-3 to TRBJ2-5, with D perhaps given as TRBD1 or TRBD2 (5 bases each). This CDR3 has 13 residues. CDR1 is LGHNA, CDR2 YSLEER, per germline. Trimming pared 4 bases from V and 2 bases from J, leaving 8 bases between. The CDR3: CASSPGPQETQYF. The CDR3 DNA reads as TGCGCCAGCAGCCCGGGACCACAAGAGACCCAGTACTTC.

The sample holds many counts of this clonotype. This chain uses TRBV5-6 with TRBJ2-2; 13 bases fit TRBD2. The CDR3 extends over 15 amino acids. Germline CDR1 reads SGHDT; CDR2 reads YYEEEE. V lost 4 bases to trimming and J lost 7 bases; unmatched junction nucleotides: 4. CDR3 bases: TGTGCCAGCAGCCCCGGGACTAGCGGGGTCGGGGAGCTGTTTTTT. This gives the protein CASSPGTSGVGELFF.

About this clonotype itself: A junction boundary mismatches the germline segment, possibly from a read error. The CDR3 nucleotides read TGTGCCAGCAGTGAACTCAGGGGAGGAGGCTATAGCAATCAGCCCCAGAATTTT. Translated, it gives CASSELRGGGYSNQPQNF. V usage is TRBV6-1 and J usage is TRBJ1-5; possibly TRBD1 for D (6 bases). The CDR3 consists of 18 residues. From germline, CDR1 is MNHNS and CDR2 SASEGT.

In its sample, this clonotype was seen many times. The V call is TRBV5-1, the J call TRBJ1-1; weak D call: TRBD1 (5 bases). Germline V gene sequence: CDR1 SGHRS, CDR2 YFSETQ. The CDR3 is made up of 11 amino acids. V gave up 5 bases and J gave up 7 bases, with 9 bases separating them. In DNA, the CDR3 is TGCGCCAGCAGGAGGGGCCTTGAAGCTTTCTTT. Protein sequence: CASRRGLEAFF.

This clonotype occurred many times. The chain combines TRBV30 with TRBJ2-3, with a possible D match to TRBD2 (6 bases). CDR1 is GTSNPN, CDR2 SVGIG, per germline (reference sequence). The CDR3 has 16 residues. The V gene lost 2 bases and the J gene lost 5 bases, with 20 bases spanning the gap. The CDR3 DNA reads as TGTGCCTGGAGTTCGGTCCGGGAGAGGTTGATAGATACGCAGTATTTT. Protein product: CAWSSVRERLIDTQYF.

This clonotype was recorded at least ten times. The chain couples TRBV7-7 to TRBJ1-5; D uncertain. The germline gives CDR1 SSHAT, CDR2 FNYEAQ (reference sequence). Deletions cut 11 bases from V and 9 bases from J, with 14 bases between. There are 11 residues in the CDR3. The CDR3 reads CADQRASPQHF. CDR3 DNA sequence: TGTGCCGACCAACGAGCCTCGCCCCAGCATTTT.

This clonotype occurred many times. The rearrangement joins TRBV29-1 to TRBJ2-1; TRBD2 matches at 12 bases. With 0 bases clipped from V and 2 bases from J, the junction kept 17 bases outside the gene matches. The CDR3 runs 21 residues. Germline V gene sequence: CDR1 SQVTM, CDR2 ANQGSEA. Here the CDR3 reads CSVEENRILAGGALPYNEQFF. The CDR3 DNA is TGCAGCGTTGAAGAGAATCGAATACTAGCGGGAGGTGCGCTGCCCTACAATGAGCAGTTCTTC.

In its sample, this clonotype was seen many times. The chain is built from TRBV7-8 and TRBJ2-1, with TRBD2 identical over 11 bases. CDR1 SGHVS and CDR2 FQNEAQ come from the germline V gene. The CDR3 has 17 amino acids. Unmatched junction bases numbered 4, after V lost 0 bases and J lost 3 bases. The CDR3 DNA follows: TGTGCCAGCAGCTTAGCGGGGACTAGCGGAGTCTACAATGAGCAGTTCTTC. Its translation: CASSLAGTSGVYNEQFF. Variable domain in full (rest from reference TRBV7-8 and TRBJ2-1): GAGVSQSPRYKVAKRGQDVALRCDPISGHVSLFWYQQALGQGPEFLTYFQNEAQLDKSGLPSDRFFAERPEGSVSTLKIQRTQQEDSAVYLCASSLAGTSGVYNEQFFGPGTRLTVL.

Many counts were recorded for this clonotype. The CDR3 region has the DNA TGTGCCAGCTCACCTGGGGTTCAGGCTGAAGCTTTCTTT. Translating gives CASSPGVQAEAFF. The genes are TRBV18 and TRBJ1-1; D ambiguous. The germline V gene encodes CDR1 KGHSH and CDR2 LQKENI. The CDR3 covers 13 residues. V lost 3 bases and J 6 bases, leaving 11 bases between the germline ends.

This clonotype was found many times. This rearrangement joins TRBV28 to TRBJ2-3; D possibly uses TRBD1 or TRBD2 (5 bases each). CDR3 length: 15 residues. Trimming stripped 3 bases from V and 6 bases from J, with 16 bases between. The germline V gene has CDR1 MDHEN and CDR2 SYDVKM. CDR3 loop: CASSFSNAGTDTQYF. The CDR3, as DNA: TGTGCCAGCAGTTTCTCGAATGCAGGGACGGATACGCAGTATTTT.